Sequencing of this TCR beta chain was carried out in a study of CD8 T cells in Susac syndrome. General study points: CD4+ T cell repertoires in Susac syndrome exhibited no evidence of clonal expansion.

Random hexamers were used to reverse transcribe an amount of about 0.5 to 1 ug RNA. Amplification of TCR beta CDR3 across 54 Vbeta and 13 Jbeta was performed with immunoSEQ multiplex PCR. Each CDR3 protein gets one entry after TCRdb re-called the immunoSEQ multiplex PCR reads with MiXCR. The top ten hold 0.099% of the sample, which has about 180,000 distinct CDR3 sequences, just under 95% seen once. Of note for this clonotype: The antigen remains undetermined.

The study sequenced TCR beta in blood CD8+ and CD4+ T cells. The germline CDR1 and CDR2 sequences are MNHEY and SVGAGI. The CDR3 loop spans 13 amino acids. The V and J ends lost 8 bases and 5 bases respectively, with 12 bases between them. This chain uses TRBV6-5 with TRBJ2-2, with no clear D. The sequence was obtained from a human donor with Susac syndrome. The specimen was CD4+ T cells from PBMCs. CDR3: CASSQAGTGELFF. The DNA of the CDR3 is TGTGCCAGCTCTCAAGCCGGGACCGGGGAGCTGTTTTTT.